This is a list of T cell receptor beta chains from one sample in a study of T cells in Graves' hyperthyroidism and ophthalmopathy. TCRdb re-analysed the multiplex PCR reads in MiXCR, keeping a single row per CDR3 protein. Of approximately 530,000 distinct CDR3 sequences detected, just under 20% appear once; the ten largest clones hold roughly 44%. The sample was blood. Receptor source: a man aged 35 to 55 with Graves' ophthalmopathy. Both conserved end residues are part of each CDR3. The D gene is left open where the match is weak. Expanded clones are given a class, and other clones once, few, many or no size at all.

size	V	J	D	CDR3	DNA
NA	TRBV12-3/TRBV12-4	TRBJ2-7	NA	CASSLPGHLQYF	TGTGCCAGCAGTTTACCTGGGCACCTGCAGTACTTC
many	TRBV5-1	TRBJ1-4	TRBD1	CASSFPGGGEKLFF	TGCGCCAGCAGCTTCCCAGGGGGCGGTGAAAAACTGTTTTTT
many	TRBV30	TRBJ1-1	NA	CASGVTEAFF	TGTGCCTCCGGGGTCACTGAAGCTTTCTTT
NA	TRBV6-9	TRBJ2-2	NA	CASSYRPGGAGELFF	TGTGCCAGCAGTTACCGGCCAGGCGGTGCCGGGGAGCTGTTTTTT
many	TRBV7-9	TRBJ2-1	TRBD2	CASRTTSGVGNEQFF	TGTGCCAGCAGGACAACTAGCGGGGTGGGCAATGAGCAGTTCTTC
many	TRBV7-8	TRBJ2-3	NA	CASSTSRGGRTDTQYF	TGTGCCAGCAGTACCTCAAGAGGGGGGCGCACAGATACGCAGTATTTT
many	TRBV27	TRBJ2-1	NA	CASRGVEGLGQFF	TGTGCCAGCAGGGGGGTCGAGGGTCTAGGGCAGTTCTTC
NA	TRBV29-1	TRBJ1-2	NA	CSVLSPDGYTF	TGCAGCGTTCTTTCTCCAGATGGCTACACCTTC
few	TRBV11-2	TRBJ2-7	TRBD2	CASGYPPTGTSGAPEQYF	TGTGCCAGCGGATACCCCCCTACCGGGACTAGCGGGGCTCCCGAGCAGTACTTC
NA	TRBV20-1	TRBJ2-3	NA	CSARTAKSVHTQYF	TGCAGTGCTAGGACCGCAAAGTCGGTACATACGCAGTATTTT
many	TRBV2	TRBJ2-1	TRBD2	CASSPGLASSEQFF	TGTGCCAGCAGCCCGGGACTAGCGTCATCTGAGCAGTTCTTC
many	TRBV18	TRBJ2-3	TRBD2	CASSPRTSGGETDTQYF	TGTGCCAGCTCACCACGGACTAGCGGGGGCGAGACAGATACGCAGTATTTT
few	TRBV7-9	TRBJ2-2	TRBD2	CASSAQRGSGPGELFF	TGTGCCAGCAGCGCCCAGCGGGGAAGTGGGCCCGGGGAGCTGTTTTTT
NA	TRBV6-2/TRBV6-3	TRBJ2-3	TRBD2	CASSSLREGPGDTQYF	TGTGCCAGCAGTTCCCTACGGGAGGGCCCCGGAGATACGCAGTATTTT
NA	TRBV6-2/TRBV6-3	TRBJ2-1	NA	CASSYSAGPENEQFF	TGTGCCAGCAGTTATTCGGCAGGTCCCGAAAATGAGCAGTTCTTC
few	TRBV19	TRBJ2-1	NA	CASSTIMYNEQFF	TGTGCCAGTAGTACCATTATGTACAATGAGCAGTTCTTC
NA	TRBV6-5	TRBJ1-6	NA	CASSYSRQRNSPLHF	TGTGCCAGCAGTTACTCCCGACAGAGGAATTCACCCCTCCACTTT
NA	TRBV6-7	TRBJ2-7	NA	CASSKPYEQYF	TGTGCCAGCAGTAAACCCTACGAGCAGTACTTC
NA	TRBV2	TRBJ1-5	NA	CASSESLIQPQHF	TGTGCCAGCAGTGAGTCCTTGATTCAGCCCCAGCATTTT
NA	TRBV29-1	TRBJ2-7	NA	CSAGGAGSSYEQYF	TGCAGCGCTGGGGGGGCGGGGAGCTCCTACGAGCAGTACTTC
many	TRBV7-2	TRBJ2-3	NA	CASSWRASTDTQYF	TGTGCCAGCAGCTGGAGGGCTAGCACAGATACGCAGTATTTT
many	TRBV6-1	TRBJ1-1	TRBD1	CASNLQGGDTEAFF	TGTGCCAGCAACCTCCAGGGGGGGGACACTGAAGCTTTCTTT
NA	TRBV7-9	TRBJ2-5	TRBD2	CASSFPGTTQETQYF	TGTGCCAGCAGCTTCCCCGGGACTACGCAAGAGACCCAGTACTTC
few	TRBV28	TRBJ2-3	NA	CASSLEQVGAPGDTQYF	TGTGCCAGCAGTTTGGAACAAGTAGGGGCCCCGGGAGATACGCAGTATTTT
few	TRBV5-1	TRBJ1-2	NA	CASSLRDSAPYGYTF	TGCGCCAGCAGCTTGAGGGACTCTGCACCTTATGGCTACACCTTC
many	TRBV5-5	TRBJ2-2	NA	CASSLRNTGELFF	TGTGCCAGCAGCTTAAGGAACACCGGGGAGCTGTTTTTT
NA	TRBV20-1	TRBJ2-5	TRBD1	CSASPRQGGKAQYF	TGCAGTGCTAGCCCCCGACAGGGGGGGAAGGCCCAGTACTTC
once	TRBV4-3	TRBJ2-7	NA	CASSPHERGKQYF	TGCGCCAGCAGCCCCCACGAGAGGGGTAAGCAGTACTTC
NA	TRBV18	TRBJ2-2	TRBD2	CASSPVLAAVVTGELFF	TGTGCCAGCTCACCAGTCCTAGCGGCCGTCGTCACCGGGGAGCTGTTTTTT
few	TRBV7-2	TRBJ2-1	NA	CASSSGEEQFF	TGTGCCAGCAGCTCGGGTGAGGAGCAGTTCTTC
many	TRBV2	TRBJ1-1	NA	CASSHAGDGNTEAFF	TGTGCCAGCAGCCACGCAGGAGATGGGAACACTGAAGCTTTCTTT
NA	TRBV7-9	TRBJ2-7	TRBD2	CASSSTPGLGFLRAYEQYF	TGTGCCAGCAGCTCTACCCCGGGACTAGGGTTTTTGAGGGCCTACGAGCAGTACTTC
NA	TRBV2	TRBJ1-5	NA	CASSKGTNQPQHF	TGTGCCAGCAGTAAGGGCACCAATCAGCCCCAGCATTTT
once	TRBV12-3/TRBV12-4	TRBJ1-1	NA	CASRPSKSRAGTEAFF	TGTGCCAGCAGACCTAGCAAATCGAGGGCCGGGACTGAAGCTTTCTTT
many	TRBV28	TRBJ2-7	TRBD1	CASSLVRGRHEQYF	TGTGCCAGCAGTTTGGTAAGGGGGCGCCACGAGCAGTACTTC
many	TRBV7-6	TRBJ1-1	NA	CASSPYTRGGRTEAFF	TGTGCCAGCAGCCCCTATACGAGGGGCGGGCGGACTGAAGCTTTCTTT
NA	TRBV10-3	TRBJ1-5	NA	CAISGDSNQPQHF	TGTGCCATCTCGGGAGATAGCAATCAGCCCCAGCATTTT
few	TRBV7-9	TRBJ2-7	NA	CASSLAWGRSSYEQYF	TGTGCCAGCAGCTTAGCGTGGGGACGGAGCTCCTACGAGCAGTACTTC
NA	TRBV19	TRBJ2-1	TRBD2	CAIGGAGGYNEQFF	TGTGCCATAGGAGGAGCGGGGGGATACAATGAGCAGTTCTTC
NA	TRBV29-1	TRBJ2-5	TRBD1	CSVARDRQETQYF	TGCAGCGTGGCCCGGGACAGGCAAGAGACCCAGTACTTC
many	TRBV5-1	TRBJ2-2	NA	CASSYERGELFF	TGCGCCAGCAGTTACGAAAGGGGGGAGCTGTTTTTT
few	TRBV30	TRBJ1-2	NA	CAWNLGPSLNYGYTF	TGTGCCTGGAACCTCGGACCCTCTCTTAACTATGGCTACACCTTC
NA	TRBV28	TRBJ1-2	NA	CAGSLPRGPGYGYTF	TGTGCCGGCAGTCTCCCGCGAGGGCCGGGCTATGGCTACACCTTC
many	TRBV28	TRBJ1-2	NA	CASSSPPPGVGYTF	TGTGCCAGCAGTTCCCCCCCCCCCGGAGTGGGCTACACCTTC
NA	TRBV9	TRBJ2-1	TRBD2	CASSQGLAGGTYNEQFF	TGTGCCAGCAGCCAAGGACTAGCGGGAGGAACCTACAATGAGCAGTTCTTC
NA	TRBV7-9	TRBJ1-6	NA	CASSQSGGSSPLHF	TGTGCCAGCAGCCAGTCCGGGGGCTCTTCACCCCTCCACTTT
many	TRBV19	TRBJ1-5	NA	CASSMVRMISNQPQHF	TGTGCCAGTAGTATGGTAAGGATGATTAGCAATCAGCCCCAGCATTTT
NA	TRBV12-3/TRBV12-4	TRBJ2-5	NA	CASSQQGTQYF	TGTGCCAGCAGTCAACAGGGGACCCAGTACTTC
many	TRBV27	TRBJ2-3	TRBD2	CASSRLTSGEDTQYF	TGTGCCAGCAGCCGATTGACTAGCGGCGAGGATACGCAGTATTTT
once	TRBV30	TRBJ2-1	TRBD1	CACTFGTGFYNEQFF	TGTGCCTGTACTTTCGGGACAGGGTTCTACAATGAGCAGTTCTTC
few	TRBV7-8	TRBJ2-5	TRBD2	CASSFRPTGGPETQYF	TGTGCCAGCAGCTTCCGCCCGACGGGGGGGCCGGAGACCCAGTACTTC
few	TRBV10-3	TRBJ2-7	NA	CAINPGSSSYEQYF	TGTGCCATCAACCCAGGGTCAAGCTCCTACGAGCAGTACTTC
NA	TRBV10-3	TRBJ2-5	TRBD1	CAISHTGGTQETQYF	TGTGCCATCAGTCATACAGGGGGGACCCAAGAGACCCAGTACTTC
few	TRBV7-2	TRBJ2-6	TRBD2	CASRGGASSGANVLTF	TGTGCCAGCCGGGGGGGAGCCTCCTCTGGGGCCAACGTCCTGACTTTC
NA	TRBV6-1	TRBJ1-2	NA	CASSELRRSYGYTF	TGTGCCAGCAGTGAATTACGGAGGAGCTATGGCTACACCTTC